The 9 T cell receptor beta chains below were found in one sample sequenced in a study of post-analysis software for immune sequencing data. The study, taken as a whole, reports: TRBV5-6, TRBV5-1 and TRBV20-1 belonged to a set of roughly 5 TRBV segments that were more frequent in patients than controls.

Every TCR beta cDNA library bore unique molecular identifiers. TCRdb passed the PCR reads through MiXCR, listing each CDR3 protein once. The sample carries 700,000 to 900,000 distinct CDR3 sequences, more than 45% recorded once. Their antigen targets remain unknown. Sample: blood. The receptors originated from a girl between 5 and 17 years old with multiple sclerosis.

This clonotype has just one count. The chain uses TRBV7-2 and TRBJ2-7; D not resolved. Germline lookup yields CDR1 SGHTA and CDR2 FQGNSA. V lost 5 bases to trimming and J lost 5 bases, with 16 bases between them. The CDR3 loop spans 14 amino acids. The CDR3: CASSLVENPDEQYF. The CDR3 coding sequence is TGTGCCAGCAGCCTCGTGGAGAATCCGGACGAGCAGTACTTC.

This clonotype was detected once. The chain uses TRBV20-1 and TRBJ2-5; 9 nucleotides align to TRBD2. The V and J ends lost 0 bases and 2 bases, in that order; junction bases with no gene match: 4. This CDR3 has 15 residues. CDR1 DFQATT and CDR2 SNEGSKA come from the germline V gene (reference sequence). This chain's CDR3 is CSAREVAGVQETQYF. CDR3 coding DNA: TGCAGTGCTAGAGAAGTAGCGGGAGTTCAAGAGACCCAGTACTTC.

This clonotype was detected a few times. J is TRBJ2-7 and V is TRBV7-2; perhaps D is TRBD1 or TRBD2 (6 bases each). The CDR3 has 16 amino acids. Trimming pared 4 bases from V and 3 bases from J, leaving 19 bases between. The germline V gene has CDR1 SGHTA and CDR2 FQGNSA. The DNA of the CDR3 is TGTGCCAGCAGCTCAACCGGAGGGGGGCTGATCTACGAGCAGTACTTC. It encodes CASSSTGGGLIYEQYF.

This rearrangement joins TRBV19 to TRBJ1-5; 7 nucleotides line up with TRBD1. Trimming at V came to 4 bases and at J to 0 bases, leaving 9 bases not matched to a gene. Germline CDR1 and CDR2: LNHDA and SQIVND (reference sequence). CDR3 length: 17 amino acids. As DNA, the CDR3 is TGTGCCAGTAGTACTCAGGACAGGACCTATAGCAATCAGCCCCAGCATTTT. Translation: CASSTQDRTYSNQPQHF. Using reference TRBV19 and TRBJ1-5 for the parts outside the CDR3, the full variable domain is DGGITQSPKYLFRKEGQNVTLSCEQNLNHDAMYWYRQDPGQGLRLIYYSQIVNDFQKGDIAEGYSVSREKKESFPLTVTSAQKNPTAFYLCASSTQDRTYSNQPQHFGDGTRLSIL.

This rearrangement joins TRBV20-1 to TRBJ2-1; 10 nucleotides align to TRBD2. The CDR3 covers 14 residues. In germline, CDR1 is DFQATT, CDR2 SNEGSKA (reference sequence). J lost 7 bases, V lost 0 bases, and 3 bases had no gene match. The CDR3 DNA follows: TGCAGTGCTAGAGATCCTAGCGGGAGTAATGAGCAGTTCTTC. It encodes CSARDPSGSNEQFF.

Comment on this clonotype: A read error may account for a junction end that differs from germline. The rearrangement joins TRBV15 to TRBJ2-2, with a weak D call TRBD2 (6 bases). Germline V gene data show CDR1 as LNHNV and CDR2 as YYDKDF (reference sequence). The CDR3 extends over 14 amino acids. CDR3 DNA sequence: TGTGCCACCAGCGGGATACAGATCGGCCGGGAGCGGTTTTTT. It is translated as CATSGIQIGRERFF.

This chain uses TRBV30 with TRBJ2-4; 7 bases are shared with TRBD1. The J call could be wrong; TRBJ2-7 is a better fit for the DNA end. The CDR3 sequence is 13 residues long. CDR1 and CDR2 (germline): GTSNPN, SVGIG (reference sequence). The CDR3 spells CAWSTGTAYEQYF. The DNA for the CDR3 is TGTGCCTGGAGTACCGGGACAGCCTACGAGCAGTACTTC.

About this clonotype: It may be a read error: a sequence one base away is much more abundant. This chain joins TRBV7-2 and TRBJ1-2; 9 positions match TRBD1. CDR1 is SGHTA and CDR2 is FQGNSA in the germline V gene. This CDR3 has 13 residues. In DNA, the CDR3 is TGTGCCGGCAGCTCACAGGGGGCTGGTGGCTACACCTTC. This translates into CAGSSQGAGGYTF.

This clonotype was seen a handful of times. The chain joins TRBV7-2 to TRBJ2-1; the match to TRBD1 covers 9 bases. J lost 8 bases, V lost 10 bases, and 12 bases had no gene match. Germline V lookup: CDR1 SGHTA, CDR2 FQGNSA. The CDR3 runs 14 residues. DNA of the CDR3: TGTGCCACCTCAGGGGGACAGGGTGTCGATGAGCAGTTCTTC. It yields the protein CATSGGQGVDEQFF. Variable domain in full (rest from reference TRBV7-2 and TRBJ2-1): GAGVSQSPSNKVTEKGKDVELRCDPISGHTALYWYRQSLGQGLEFLIYFQGNSAPDKSGLPSDRFSAERTGGSVSTLTIQRTQQEDSAVYLCATSGGQGVDEQFFGPGTRLTVL.